The 23 T cell receptor beta chains reported below all come from one sample, sequenced in a study of regulatory T cells in long-lasting Graves disease. Documented time point: persistent/refractory GD, antithyroid drugs over 5 years with positive TRAb. PBMCs were the source of the RNA used for TCR sequencing. iRepertoire HTBI primers and Arm-PCR of CDR3 regions built TCR beta libraries. In TCRdb, the multiplex PCR reads were re-called with MiXCR into one record per CDR3 protein. Seen here are about 340,000 distinct CDR3 sequences, roughly 21% observed once, and the top ten hold 25% to 30%. The source material was peripheral blood mononuclear cells (PBMCs), sampled when the disease was refractory, from a patient treated with antithyroid drugs. The receptors originated from a female donor with Graves disease.

V and J are TRBV7-2 and TRBJ1-6; 10 nucleotides align to TRBD1. From germline, CDR1 is SGHTA and CDR2 FQGNSA. V gave up 1 base and J gave up 8 bases; unmatched junction bases: 2. The length of the CDR3 is 15 residues. The CDR3: CASSLGQGAYSPLHF. CDR3 nucleotide sequence: TGTGCCAGCAGCTTAGGACAGGGGGCATATTCACCCCTCCACTTT.

The V call is TRBV19, the J call TRBJ1-4, with TRBD1 identical over 7 bases. After removal of 4 bases from V and 5 bases from J, the junction contained 10 bases not matched to a gene. CDR3 length: 16 residues. Germline assignment: CDR1 LNHDA and CDR2 SQIVND (reference sequence). CDR3 DNA: TGTGCCAGTAGTACCCCCGACAGGGTTGGAAATGAAAAACTGTTTTTT. Protein sequence: CASSTPDRVGNEKLFF.

A word on this clonotype: Since a much larger clone is just one base distant, this may be a read error. The chain uses TRBV7-9 and TRBJ2-5; D call uncertain. The CDR3 is made up of 13 amino acids. Germline V gene lookup returns CDR1 SEHNR and CDR2 FQNEAQ (reference sequence). The CDR3 reads CASSPRSQGTQYF. CDR3 DNA sequence: TGTGCCAGCAGCCCCAGGAGCCAAGGGACCCAGTACTTC. Full variable domain (missing parts from reference TRBV7-9 and TRBJ2-5): DTGVSQNPRHKITKRGQNVTFRCDPISEHNRLYWYRQTLGQGPEFLTYFQNEAQLEKSRLLSDRFSAERPKGSFSTLEIQRTEQGDSAMYLCASSPRSQGTQYFGPGTRLLVL.

This clonotype was picked up a small number of times. The genes are TRBV6-5 and TRBJ1-5; D is unresolved. CDR1 and CDR2 from the germline V gene are MNHEY and SVGAGI. V lost 2 bases to trimming and J lost 2 bases, with 7 bases between them. The CDR3 extends over 14 amino acids. This CDR3 is CASSYPGRNQPQHF. CDR3 nucleotides: TGTGCCAGCAGTTACCCAGGCCGCAATCAGCCCCAGCATTTT.

This clonotype was seen more than once but under ten times. The chain carries TRBV4-1 and TRBJ2-1; D gene uncertain. The CDR3 contains 14 residues. With 1 base removed from V and 4 bases from J, the gap between germline ends came to 8 bases. Germline V CDR1 and CDR2: MGHRA, YSYEKL. Written as DNA, the CDR3 is TGCGCCAGCAGCCAAGCGGTGTCTTACAATGAGCAGTTCTTC. Its protein product is CASSQAVSYNEQFF.

This clonotype has only a few counts. The V call is TRBV28, the J call TRBJ1-6; D remains ambiguous. CDR1 and CDR2 from the germline V gene are MDHEN and SYDVKM. This CDR3 comprises 15 residues. The V gene lost 8 bases and the J gene lost 2 bases, with 13 bases spanning the gap. The CDR3 here is CASRERGAYNSPLHF. The CDR3 region has the DNA TGTGCCAGCCGAGAGCGGGGTGCCTATAATTCACCCCTCCACTTT.

There are a few counts of this clonotype. The V call is TRBV20-1, the J call TRBJ1-6, with D perhaps TRBD1 (6 bases). The germline V gene encodes CDR1 DFQATT and CDR2 SNEGSKA (reference sequence). Trimming shortened V by 5 bases and J by 10 bases, and 18 bases separated the two germline ends. The CDR3 runs to 14 residues. The CDR3 nucleotides are TGCAGTGCTGATAAACAGGGCCCGGGGTCACCCCTCCACTTT. Protein sequence: CSADKQGPGSPLHF.

The sample holds many counts of this clonotype. This chain links TRBV28 with TRBJ2-5; D possibly corresponds to TRBD1 (8 bases). CDR3 size: 15 residues. Trimming removed 6 bases at V and 5 bases at J, with 19 bases between. From germline, CDR1 is MDHEN and CDR2 SYDVKM. DNA for the CDR3: TGTGCCAGCAGATCCGGACAGGGAGGGTGGGAGACCCAGTACTTC. Its translation: CASRSGQGGWETQYF.

A few counts support this clonotype. Germline is not matched at one junction end, which may reflect a read error. This chain links TRBV11-2 with TRBJ1-2, with TRBD1 matching over 8 bases. The CDR3 contains 15 residues. Germline V gene data show CDR1 as SGHAT and CDR2 as FQNNGV. The CDR3 reads CASSQVAGGHYGYTF. DNA of the CDR3: TGCGCCAGCAGCCAAGTGGCAGGGGGCCACTATGGCTACACCTTC.

The table lists this clonotype with a few counts. The rearrangement links TRBV7-9 to TRBJ1-6, with a tentative D call TRBD1 (5 bases). In germline, CDR1 is SEHNR, CDR2 FQNEAQ (reference sequence). Between the trimmed V and J ends, which lost 5 bases and 6 bases, there was a span of 17 bases. This CDR3 contains 16 residues. The CDR3 is CASSGMGDGSNSPLHF. DNA for the CDR3: TGTGCCAGCAGCGGTATGGGGGACGGCTCTAATTCACCCCTCCACTTT.

This clonotype was counted only a few times. The chain uses TRBV20-1 and TRBJ2-7, with TRBD2 identical over 8 bases. CDR1 and CDR2 (germline): DFQATT, SNEGSKA (reference sequence). Unmatched junction bases numbered 6, after V lost 6 bases and J lost 2 bases. The CDR3 is 13 residues long. The CDR3 nucleotides are TGCAGTGCACTGAGCGGGGGAGCCTACGAGCAGTACTTC. This translates into CSALSGGAYEQYF.

Many counts were recorded for this clonotype. The chain uses TRBV7-2 and TRBJ1-2; 8 nucleotides match TRBD1. V lost 5 bases, J lost 4 bases, and 9 bases stayed unmatched. This CDR3 contains 15 residues. Per germline, CDR1 SGHTA and CDR2 FQGNSA. CDR3 DNA: TGTGCCAGCAGCCCCACGGGACAGGCGATCTATGGCTACACCTTC. Protein sequence: CASSPTGQAIYGYTF.

This clonotype occurred many times. The chain joins TRBV5-1 to TRBJ1-1; D might be TRBD1 (5 bases). The length of the CDR3 is 14 residues. Germline CDR1 SGHRS, CDR2 YFSETQ. V dropped 1 base and J dropped 3 bases, with 10 bases sitting between them. The CDR3 DNA reads as TGCGCCAGCAGCTTGACTACGGGGGACACTGAAGCTTTCTTT. This sequence encodes CASSLTTGDTEAFF.

On this clonotype: A much larger clonotype is one base distant, so this may be a read error. V gene TRBV4-3 combines with J gene TRBJ1-5; D may be TRBD1 (6 bases). The CDR3 is made up of 16 amino acids. The germline V gene has CDR1 LGHNA and CDR2 YSLEER. The germline V and J ends were trimmed by 0 bases and 7 bases, with 16 bases remaining between them. CDR3: CASSQDFRGRRQPQHF. DNA for the CDR3: TGCGCCAGCAGCCAAGACTTCCGGGGGCGCAGGCAGCCCCAGCATTTT.

This clonotype has a count of ten or more. V and J are TRBV13 and TRBJ1-3, with unresolved D. The CDR3 has 13 amino acids. V was cut by 2 bases and J by 0 bases, with 2 bases left in between. Looked up from germline, CDR1 is PRHDT and CDR2 is FYEKMQ (reference sequence). The CDR3 DNA is TGTGCCAGCAGCTTACTCTCTGGAAACACCATATATTTT. This sequence encodes CASSLLSGNTIYF.

This clonotype occurred a few times. This chain joins TRBV5-1 and TRBJ2-3, with D possibly matching TRBD2 (6 bases). The germline gives CDR1 SGHRS, CDR2 YFSETQ. The CDR3 has 15 residues. V lost 1 base and J lost 1, with 10 bases in between. CDR3 in amino acids: CASSLQRVRTDTQYF. CDR3 DNA sequence: TGCGCCAGCAGCTTGCAGCGGGTACGCACAGATACGCAGTATTTT.

The V gene is TRBV20-1, the J gene TRBJ1-1; TRBD1 agrees at 8 bases. The germline CDR1 and CDR2 sequences are DFQATT and SNEGSKA (reference sequence). The CDR3 sequence is 15 residues long. J lost 2 bases, V lost 3 bases, and 8 bases had no gene match. For the CDR3, the DNA is TGCAGTGCTAGCACACGACAGGGGATAAACACTGAAGCTTTCTTT. Amino acid sequence: CSASTRQGINTEAFF.

This clonotype has a count of ten or more. This chain connects TRBV29-1 to TRBJ1-5; D is possibly TRBD1 (5 bases). V was clipped by 2 bases and J by 6 bases, with 11 bases between them. CDR1 SQVTM and CDR2 ANQGSEA come from the germline V gene. This CDR3 comprises 13 residues. The CDR3: CSVEMGRGQPQHF. The CDR3 DNA reads TGCAGCGTTGAAATGGGAAGGGGTCAGCCCCAGCATTTT.

A few counts support this clonotype. The chain has TRBV19 and TRBJ2-7; D is possibly TRBD2 (6 bases). CDR1 and CDR2 from the germline V gene are LNHDA and SQIVND (reference sequence). The CDR3 length is 15 residues. V was shortened by 5 bases and J by 1 base, with 15 bases between the two germline ends. Here the CDR3 DNA reads TGTGCCAGTAGTGTACAGGAGGGTTTATCCTACGAGCAGTACTTC. Protein sequence: CASSVQEGLSYEQYF. The full variable domain, completed using reference TRBV19 and TRBJ2-7, is DGGITQSPKYLFRKEGQNVTLSCEQNLNHDAMYWYRQDPGQGLRLIYYSQIVNDFQKGDIAEGYSVSREKKESFPLTVTSAQKNPTAFYLCASSVQEGLSYEQYFGPGTRLTVT.

This clonotype was counted at least ten times. V usage is TRBV2 and J usage is TRBJ2-7; D is unclear. Trimming removed 1 base at V and 5 bases at J, with 15 bases between. Germline CDR1 is SNHLY and CDR2 is FYNNEI. This CDR3 is built from 15 residues. CDR3 nucleotides: TGTGCCAGCAGTGAAGTAGGGATCTACCCCGACGAGCAGTACTTC. Translating gives CASSEVGIYPDEQYF.

Turning to this clonotype: This sequence may be a read error, since a much larger clone differs from it by one base. The chain is built from TRBV11-2 and TRBJ1-2; D ambiguous. Germline assignment: CDR1 SGHAT and CDR2 FQNNGV. This CDR3 contains 12 residues. The CDR3 spells CTSSLLTQGYTF. CDR3 in DNA: TGTACCAGCAGCCTCTTGACCCAGGGCTACACCTTC.

This clonotype has just a few counts. J is TRBJ2-6 and V is TRBV30, with TRBD2 identical over 7 bases. The CDR3 consists of 14 residues. Germline CDR1 is GTSNPN and CDR2 is SVGIG (reference sequence). The trim removed 3 bases at V and 2 bases at J, leaving 1 base unmatched. For the CDR3, the DNA is TGTGCCTGGAGCCGGGGGGCTGGGGCCAACGTCCTGACTTTC. It specifies CAWSRGAGANVLTF.

This clonotype was counted at least ten times. This chain links TRBV6-5 with TRBJ1-1, with a possible D match to TRBD1 (5 bases). CDR3 length: 15 amino acids. CDR1 MNHEY and CDR2 SVGAGI come from the germline V gene. V was shortened by 2 bases and J by 0 bases, with 10 bases between the two germline ends. CDR3 residues: CASSYDGHLNTEAFF. CDR3 DNA sequence: TGTGCCAGCAGTTACGATGGACACCTGAACACTGAAGCTTTCTTT.